Only one count was recorded for the clone carrying this TCR beta chain. The source of the sample is a study of blood T cell repertoires in COVID-19. In the study overall: Researchers got acute and convalescent COVID-19 samples from the United States, Italy and Spain. T cells, B-cell-depleted T cells, or PBMCs provided the cDNA or gDNA that served as material.

Study processing details: For nucleated cells, counts were estimated from reference gene primer amplification. TCRdb's copy holds only in-frame clones and misses some; the assay was immunoSEQ multiplex PCR. V and J calls and clone size are those listed in that table; D and trimming were worked out from the DNA. This sample has around 220,000 clones, with approximately 90% found just once. This sequence was found in a middle-aged woman who had recovered from COVID-19. Sequencing was carried out using peripheral blood.

CDR3 amino acids: CASSYSAGGDNEQFF. The CDR3 region has the DNA TGTGCCAGCAGTTACTCGGCGGGGGGGGACAATGAGCAGTTCTTC. The chain carries TRBV6-5 and TRBJ2-1, with TRBD2 matching 9 bases. The CDR3 is 15 amino acids. Germline V gene data show CDR1 as MNHEY and CDR2 as SVGAGI. J gave up 5 bases and V 0 bases, and 2 bases lay outside the gene matches.